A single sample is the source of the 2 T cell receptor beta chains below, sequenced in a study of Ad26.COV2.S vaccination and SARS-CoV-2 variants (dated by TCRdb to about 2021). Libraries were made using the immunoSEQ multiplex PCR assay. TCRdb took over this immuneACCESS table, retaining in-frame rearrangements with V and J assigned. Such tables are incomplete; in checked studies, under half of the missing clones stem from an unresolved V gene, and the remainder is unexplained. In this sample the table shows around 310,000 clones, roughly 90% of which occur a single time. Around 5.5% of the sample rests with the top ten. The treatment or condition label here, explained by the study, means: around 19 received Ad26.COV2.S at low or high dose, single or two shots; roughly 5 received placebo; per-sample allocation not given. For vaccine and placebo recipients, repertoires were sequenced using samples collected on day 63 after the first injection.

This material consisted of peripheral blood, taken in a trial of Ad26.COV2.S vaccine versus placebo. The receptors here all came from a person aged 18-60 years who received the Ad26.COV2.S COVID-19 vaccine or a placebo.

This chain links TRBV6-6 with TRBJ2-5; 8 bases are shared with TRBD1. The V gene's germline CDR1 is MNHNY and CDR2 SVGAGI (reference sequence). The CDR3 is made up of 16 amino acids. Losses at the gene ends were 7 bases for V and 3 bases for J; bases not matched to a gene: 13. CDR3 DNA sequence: TGTGCCAGCACCCAAGGTGGACAGGGACGCGAAGAGACCCAGTACTTC. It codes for CASTQGGQGREETQYF.

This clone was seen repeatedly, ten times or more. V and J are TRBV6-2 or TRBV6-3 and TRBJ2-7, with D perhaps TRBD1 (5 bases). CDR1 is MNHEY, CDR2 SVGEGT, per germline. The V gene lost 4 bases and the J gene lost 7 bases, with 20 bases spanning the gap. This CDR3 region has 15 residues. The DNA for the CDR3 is TGTGCCAGCAGTTCGTCGGACAACTCTCATAAGGAGCAGTACTTC. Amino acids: CASSSSDNSHKEQYF.